The sample holds many counts of the clone carrying this T cell receptor (beta chain). Its antigen is not identified. These data originate in a study of CD8 T cells in ankylosing spondylitis. Points from the study as a whole: As reported, disease-linked clones showed significant enrichment in matched ankylosing spondylitis synovial fluid.

TCRdb independently ran MiXCR on the 5' RACE reads; one entry per CDR3 protein. Of 230,000 or so distinct CDR3 sequences in the sample, roughly a quarter were seen once. The germline V gene has CDR1 ENHRY and CDR2 SYGVKD. CDR3 length: 17 amino acids. Germline trimming cut 7 bases from V and 3 bases from J; bases unmatched to any gene: 13. This receptor was taken from a male donor with ankylosing spondylitis or in good health (not recorded which). The specimen was blood, either unsorted or a sorted T cell fraction (not recorded which). The V and J genes are TRBV10-3 and TRBJ2-5, with TRBD2 identical over 11 bases. Written as DNA, the CDR3 is TGTGCCATCACGGGGACTAGCGGCACAGAAGGGGAAGAGACCCAGTACTTC. Encoded protein: CAITGTSGTEGEETQYF.